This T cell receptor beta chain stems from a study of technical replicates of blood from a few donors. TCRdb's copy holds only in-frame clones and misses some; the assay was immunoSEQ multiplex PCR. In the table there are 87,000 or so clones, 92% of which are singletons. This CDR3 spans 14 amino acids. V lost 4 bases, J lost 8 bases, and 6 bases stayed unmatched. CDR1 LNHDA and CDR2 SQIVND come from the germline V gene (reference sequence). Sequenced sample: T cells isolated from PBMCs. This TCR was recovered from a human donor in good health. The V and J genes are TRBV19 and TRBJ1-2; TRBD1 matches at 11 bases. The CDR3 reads CASSTDRGHRGYTF. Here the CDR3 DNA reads TGTGCCAGTAGTACGGACAGGGGGCATCGGGGCTACACCTTC.